These 2 T cell receptor beta chains were all obtained from the same sample, sequenced in a study of blood T cells in healthy people across ages. A second PCR, run for roughly 7 to 12 cycles, used a sample-barcoded 5' primer plus a J-beta primer mix. TCRdb independently ran MiXCR on the 5' RACE reads; one entry per CDR3 protein. The sample includes over a million distinct CDR3 sequences, around 59% seen only once; the top ten take 5% to 7%. Sequencing input: blood. The receptors come from a man aged 18 to 35 in good health.

This chain joins TRBV7-9 and TRBJ1-2, with D unresolved. The CDR3 covers 13 residues. CDR1 SEHNR and CDR2 FQNEAQ come from the germline V gene (reference sequence). V lost 3 bases to trimming and J lost 8 bases, with 13 bases between them. CDR3 coding DNA: TGTGCCAGCAGCTTTCTAGGACGGAGAGGCTACACCTTC. Translating it yields CASSFLGRRGYTF.

CDR3 sequence reads: CASSLLSARETQYF. CDR3 bases: TGTGCCAGCAGTTTACTAAGCGCGCGGGAGACCCAGTACTTC. The chain has TRBV12-3 or TRBV12-4 and TRBJ2-5; no reliable D call. The CDR3 length is 14 residues. Trimming shortened V by 2 bases and J by 5 bases, and 12 bases separated the two germline ends.